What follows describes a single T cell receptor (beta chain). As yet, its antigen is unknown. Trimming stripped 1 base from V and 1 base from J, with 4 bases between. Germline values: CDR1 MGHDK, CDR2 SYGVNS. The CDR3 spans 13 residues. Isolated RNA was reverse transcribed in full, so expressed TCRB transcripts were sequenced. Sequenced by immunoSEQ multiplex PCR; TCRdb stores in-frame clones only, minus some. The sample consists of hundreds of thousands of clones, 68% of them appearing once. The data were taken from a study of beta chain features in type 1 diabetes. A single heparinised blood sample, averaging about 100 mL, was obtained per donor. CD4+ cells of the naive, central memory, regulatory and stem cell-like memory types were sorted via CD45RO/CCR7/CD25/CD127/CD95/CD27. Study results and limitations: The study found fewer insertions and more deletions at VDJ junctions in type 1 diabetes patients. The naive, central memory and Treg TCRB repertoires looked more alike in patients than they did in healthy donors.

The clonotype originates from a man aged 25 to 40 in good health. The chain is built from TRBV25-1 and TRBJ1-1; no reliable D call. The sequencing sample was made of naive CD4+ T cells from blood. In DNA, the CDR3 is TGTGCCAGCAGTGAATCGGGGAACACTGAAGCTTTCTTT. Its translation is CASSESGNTEAFF.